This T cell receptor beta chain was found in a study of T cell repertoires in cytomegalovirus infection. This clonotype was seen a handful of times. TCRdb ran MiXCR on the reads and lists one entry per CDR3 protein. The sample has 450,000 to 650,000 distinct CDR3 sequences; about 30% are singletons. Germline CDR1 and CDR2: MNHNY and SVGAGI (reference sequence). V was clipped by 3 bases and J by 4 bases, with 12 bases between them. The length of the CDR3 is 14 residues. The sequenced sample was PBMCs. This clonotype was obtained from a human donor in good health (CMV status not recorded). Some clones in this sample may be carry-over from other donors' samples. The chain employs TRBV6-6 and TRBJ1-2; D is ambiguous. The CDR3 is CASSYDKGAYGYTF. CDR3 sequence (DNA): TGTGCCAGCAGTTATGACAAGGGAGCCTATGGCTACACCTTC.